These 23 T cell receptor beta chains came from one sample sequenced in a study of cytomegalovirus exposure and HLA in healthy donors. The PCR made use of 60 Vbeta and 13 Jbeta primers. Only in-frame clones appear in the TCRdb table, and some are missing; sequencing was by immunoSEQ multiplex PCR. The sample consists of 150,000 to 180,000 clones, 79% of them appearing once. Sequencing was done on a sample of PBMCs. The source of these receptors is a man aged 25-45 years in good health and CMV-seropositive.

This clone was observed a single time. This sequence joins TRBV6-5 and TRBJ2-7, with 7 bases lining up with TRBD2. The CDR3 runs to 15 residues. V was clipped by 5 bases and J by 3 bases; unmatched bases: 10. From germline, CDR1 is MNHEY and CDR2 SVGAGI. The CDR3 is CASSQVQGGIYEQYF. CDR3 nucleotides: TGTGCCAGCAGTCAGGTCCAGGGAGGGATCTACGAGCAGTACTTC.

In this sample, this clone turned up once. The chain links TRBV9 to TRBJ1-1; a possible D gene is TRBD1 (6 bases). Looked up from germline, CDR1 is SGDLS and CDR2 is YYNGEE. Trimming shortened V by 4 bases and J by 3 bases, and 13 bases separated the two germline ends. The CDR3 is made up of 14 amino acids. This chain's CDR3 is CASSTQGLDTEAFF. The CDR3 coding sequence is TGTGCCAGCAGCACACAGGGTTTGGACACTGAAGCTTTCTTT.

This chain links TRBV6-5 with TRBJ2-5; 8 bases line up with TRBD1. This CDR3 has 15 residues. V gave up 5 bases and J gave up 2 bases; unmatched junction bases: 7. Germline CDR1 and CDR2: MNHEY and SVGAGI. The CDR3 coding sequence is TGTGCCAGCAGTCCGCCGGGACAGGCTCAAGAGACCCAGTACTTC. This translates into CASSPPGQAQETQYF.

For the CDR3, the DNA is TGTGCCAGCAGCTCCGGGATCCAGAACTATGGCTACACCTTC. The encoded protein is CASSSGIQNYGYTF. The chain links TRBV6-5 to TRBJ1-2; D gene unclear. Germline lookup yields CDR1 MNHEY and CDR2 SVGAGI. V lost 6 bases and J 2 bases, leaving 13 bases between the germline ends. The CDR3 consists of 14 residues.

V usage is TRBV4-2 and J usage is TRBJ1-1, with D hard to call. Trimming took off 4 bases at V and 8 bases at J, with 11 bases between the two ends. Germline V gives CDR1 LGHNA, CDR2 YNFKEQ. The CDR3 runs 12 residues. The CDR3 region has the DNA TGTGCCAGCAGCCGAGGGCCCGGGGAAGCTTTCTTT. It yields the protein CASSRGPGEAFF.

This clone was seen more than once but under ten times. The chain recombines TRBV5-1 with TRBJ2-4, with 10 nucleotides matching TRBD1. This CDR3 has 16 amino acids. Germline loops: CDR1 SGHRS, CDR2 YFSETQ. J gave up 8 bases and V 0 bases, and 8 bases lay outside the gene matches. The DNA of the CDR3 is TGCGCCAGCAGCTTGGGACAGGGGGCACGATCGGACATTCAGTACTTC. It yields the protein CASSLGQGARSDIQYF.

The chain employs TRBV14 and TRBJ1-1, with a possible D match to TRBD1 (5 bases). The CDR3 runs 15 residues. Germline CDR1 SGHDN, CDR2 FVKESK. Trimming took off 4 bases at V and 6 bases at J, with 18 bases between the two ends. The CDR3 region has the DNA TGTGCCAGCAGCCCGGTTTTCAGGGTTGGGCCTGAAGCTTTCTTT. This gives the protein CASSPVFRVGPEAFF.

The rearrangement links TRBV11-2 to TRBJ2-5, with D perhaps matching TRBD1 (5 bases). The germline V and J ends were trimmed by 0 bases and 4 bases, with 15 bases remaining between them. In germline, CDR1 is SGHAT, CDR2 FQNNGV. CDR3 length equals 16 residues. The CDR3 region is CASSLDYVRQGETQYF. CDR3 in DNA: TGTGCCAGCAGCTTAGATTATGTCAGGCAGGGAGAGACCCAGTACTTC.

J is TRBJ2-2 and V is TRBV15; TRBD1 might be the D (5 bases). Germline assignment: CDR1 LNHNV and CDR2 YYDKDF (reference sequence). V was shortened by 0 bases and J by 7 bases, with 18 bases between the two germline ends. The CDR3 has 17 residues. The CDR3 spells CATSRDRSRSQGGELFF. The CDR3 nucleotides read TGTGCCACCAGCAGAGATCGGAGCAGGAGTCAGGGCGGGGAGCTGTTTTTT. The full variable domain, with the rest looked up from reference TRBV15 and TRBJ2-2, is DAMVIQNPRYQVTQFGKPVTLSCSQTLNHNVMYWYQQKSSQAPKLLFHYYDKDFNNEADTPDNFQSRRPNTSFCFLDIRSPGLGDTAMYLCATSRDRSRSQGGELFFGEGSRLTVL.

The CDR3 sequence is CASSLQGESNQPQHF. The CDR3 DNA reads TGCGCCAGCAGCTTACAGGGGGAAAGCAATCAGCCCCAGCATTTT. The chain employs TRBV5-1 and TRBJ1-5; 8 nucleotides agree with TRBD1. Germline trimming cut 2 bases from V and 1 base from J; bases unmatched to any gene: 2. Germline loops: CDR1 SGHRS, CDR2 YFSETQ. CDR3 size: 15 residues.

This clone was recorded once. Here the CDR3 DNA reads TGTGCCATCACCCCGGACTTTCAGAACTATGGCTACACCTTC. It specifies CAITPDFQNYGYTF. The chain uses TRBV10-3 and TRBJ1-2; D ambiguous. CDR3 length: 14 residues. CDR1 and CDR2 (germline): ENHRY, SYGVKD. V dropped 7 bases and J dropped 2 bases, with 14 bases sitting between them.

The V and J genes are TRBV9 and TRBJ2-5; tentative D call: TRBD1 (6 bases). Germline CDR1 reads SGDLS; CDR2 reads YYNGEE. The length of the CDR3 is 17 residues. V was shortened by 3 bases and J by 5 bases, with 23 bases between the two germline ends. In DNA, the CDR3 is TGTGCCAGCAGCGAGTTTCTTGGGGGCGCGGTCCGGGAGACCCAGTACTTC. Translating it yields CASSEFLGGAVRETQYF.

The chain is built from TRBV19 and TRBJ2-7; a weak D match, TRBD2 (5 bases). This CDR3 spans 14 amino acids. Germline CDR1 is LNHDA and CDR2 is SQIVND (reference sequence). Trimming removed 5 bases at V and 5 bases at J, with 16 bases between. The CDR3 DNA sequence: TGTGCCAGTAGTGCTGACGCGAGGGTCCACGAGCAGTACTTC. As protein: CASSADARVHEQYF.

As concerns this clone: Other DNA sequences in this sample translate to the same CDR3. V and J are TRBV5-1 and TRBJ1-1; D is perhaps TRBD1 (5 bases). The CDR3 contains 13 residues. Germline V lookup: CDR1 SGHRS, CDR2 YFSETQ. V was cut by 4 bases and J by 1 base, with 8 bases left in between. CDR3 nucleotides: TGCGCCAGCAGCCTGACAGCGAACACTGAAGCTTTCTTT. Translated, it gives CASSLTANTEAFF.

This chain links TRBV7-9 with TRBJ2-7, with D perhaps matching TRBD1 (6 bases). V shed 3 bases and J shed 4 bases, with 19 bases lying between them. There are 16 residues in the CDR3. Germline CDR1 reads SEHNR; CDR2 reads FQNEAQ (reference sequence). For the CDR3, the DNA is TGTGCCAGCAGCTTCGGCCAGGGGAAAGGACTTTACGAGCAGTACTTC. It codes for CASSFGQGKGLYEQYF.

This rearrangement joins TRBV9 to TRBJ1-1, with 8 bases that match TRBD1. Germline trimming cut 3 bases from V and 4 bases from J; bases unmatched to any gene: 5. CDR3 length: 14 amino acids. The germline V gene has CDR1 SGDLS and CDR2 YYNGEE. CDR3 amino acids: CASSARGRGTEAFF. The CDR3 coding sequence is TGTGCCAGCAGCGCCAGGGGGCGCGGCACTGAAGCTTTCTTT.

The genes are TRBV16 and TRBJ1-6; tentatively, D is TRBD1 (5 bases). CDR1 is KGHSY and CDR2 is FQNENV in the germline V gene. The length of the CDR3 is 18 residues. V shed 0 bases and J shed 0 bases, with 12 bases lying between them. CDR3 sequence (DNA): TGTGCCAGCAGCCAATCGGGGCGGTTGAGCTCCTATAATTCACCCCTCCACTTT. Amino acid sequence: CASSQSGRLSSYNSPLHF. Drawing the rest from reference TRBV16 and TRBJ1-6, the complete variable domain is GEEVAQTPKHLVRGEGQKAKLYCAPIKGHSYVFWYQQVLKNEFKFLISFQNENVFDETGMPKERFSAKCLPNSPCSLEIQATKLEDSAVYFCASSQSGRLSSYNSPLHFGNGTRLTVT.

The rearrangement links TRBV4-1 to TRBJ1-3, with 10 bases aligning to TRBD1. The CDR3 is 13 residues long. V gave up 8 bases and J gave up 2 bases; unmatched junction bases: 0. CDR1 is MGHRA, CDR2 YSYEKL, per germline. The CDR3 here is CASGQGAGNTIYF. The CDR3, as DNA: TGCGCCAGCGGACAGGGGGCTGGAAACACCATATATTTT.

The rearrangement joins TRBV29-1 to TRBJ2-5; 10 nucleotides agree with TRBD2. The CDR3 covers 14 residues. CDR1 and CDR2 from the germline V gene are SQVTM and ANQGSEA. The V segment lost 4 bases and the J segment 4 bases; nucleotides outside the gene matches: 6. The CDR3 DNA reads TGCAGCGTTGGCCCTACTAGCGGGGCAGAGACCCAGTACTTC. This sequence encodes CSVGPTSGAETQYF.

This clone was observed a handful of times. This sequence joins TRBV29-1 and TRBJ1-1; D unresolved. V dropped 4 bases and J dropped 1 base, with 7 bases sitting between them. Germline CDR1 reads SQVTM; CDR2 reads ANQGSEA. The CDR3 is 12 amino acids. The DNA for the CDR3 is TGCAGCGTTGGGGAGGGGAACACTGAAGCTTTCTTT. Translated: CSVGEGNTEAFF.

V and J are TRBV7-8 and TRBJ1-2, with 9 bases that match TRBD1. Trimming took 3 bases from V and 5 from J; bases not matched to a gene: 4. The CDR3 runs to 14 residues. CDR1 is SGHVS and CDR2 is FQNEAQ in the germline V gene. DNA of the CDR3: TGTGCCAGCAGCTTGGACAGGGGATCATATGGCTACACCTTC. This translates into CASSLDRGSYGYTF.

The chain couples TRBV5-4 to TRBJ2-3; maybe TRBD2 (6 bases). The CDR3 extends over 15 amino acids. The V gene lost 4 bases and the J gene lost 1 base, with 13 bases spanning the gap. Germline values: CDR1 SGHNT, CDR2 YYREEE (reference sequence). CDR3 sequence: CASSRQGLRTDTQYF. In nucleotides, the CDR3 is TGTGCCAGCAGCCGGCAGGGACTTCGCACAGATACGCAGTATTTT.

The chain couples TRBV25-1 to TRBJ1-4, with a weak D call TRBD1 (5 bases). Per the germline V gene, CDR1 is MGHDK and CDR2 is SYGVNS. V was shortened by 5 bases and J by 0 bases, with 13 bases between the two germline ends. The CDR3 is 16 residues long. The CDR3 DNA follows: TGTGCCAGCAGTATGGGGCTAGTTGCAACTAATGAAAAACTGTTTTTT. As protein: CASSMGLVATNEKLFF. Supplemented by reference TRBV25-1 and TRBJ1-4, the full variable domain reads EADIYQTPRYLVIGTGKKITLECSQTMGHDKMYWYQQDPGMELHLIHYSYGVNSTEKGDLSSESTVSRIRTEHFPLTLESARPSHTSQYLCASSMGLVATNEKLFFGSGTQLSVL.